This TCR beta chain was observed in a study of cytomegalovirus exposure and HLA in healthy donors. Study conclusions and caveats: With later analysis, a missense DCLRE1C variant became linked to TCR beta V- and J-gene trimming. Among donors in an Asian-associated ancestry cluster, a later analysis reportedly found fewer N-insertions than the roughly 700-donor mean. The authors assumed roughly uniform sequencing depth across donors for presence/absence analyses.

The sample holds a few counts of this clone. The antigen is unknown. Germline lookup yields CDR1 MNHEY and CDR2 SMNVEV (reference sequence). The CDR3 runs 13 residues. The ends were cut back, 5 bases at V and 10 bases at J, with 15 bases in the middle. PCR was performed using 60 Vbeta and 13 Jbeta primers. The data were produced by immunoSEQ multiplex PCR, yet TCRdb's version contains in-frame clones alone and is incomplete. The data show about 130,000 clones, about 66% seen once. This TCR came from a human donor in good health. Sequencing was performed on PBMCs. The chain joins TRBV27 to TRBJ2-1; D possibly corresponds to TRBD1 (6 bases). The CDR3 DNA reads TGTGCCAGCAGTATCGACAGGCTGGGGGAGCAGTTCTTC. Protein product: CASSIDRLGEQFF.